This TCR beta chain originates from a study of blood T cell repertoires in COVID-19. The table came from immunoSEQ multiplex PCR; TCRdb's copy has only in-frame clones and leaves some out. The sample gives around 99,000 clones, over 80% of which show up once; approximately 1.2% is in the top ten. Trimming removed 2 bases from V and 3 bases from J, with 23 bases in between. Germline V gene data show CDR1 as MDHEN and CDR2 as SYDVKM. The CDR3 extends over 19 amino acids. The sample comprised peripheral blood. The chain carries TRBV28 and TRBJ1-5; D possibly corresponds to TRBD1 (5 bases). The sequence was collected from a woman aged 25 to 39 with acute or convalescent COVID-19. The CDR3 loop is CASSLLGPYPQDYNQPQHF. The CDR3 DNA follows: TGTGCCAGCAGTTTACTGGGGCCTTATCCTCAGGATTACAATCAGCCCCAGCATTTT.